This entry is about one T cell receptor beta chain. Its antigen is not known. TCR sequencing used cDNA made by reverse transcription of extracted RNA. The protocol was immunoSEQ multiplex PCR, while the TCRdb copy is restricted to in-frame clones and leaves out a portion. Among over 95,000 clones listed, roughly 41% were seen once. The sample originates from a study of CD8+ T cells in alopecia areata. General observations from the study: Across lesional scalp, and particularly alopecia totalis/universalis, clonality surpassed that of normal scalp. Whereas mice showed it more clearly, TCR sharing across patients was murkier, possibly because of HLA.

CDR3 length: 15 residues. CDR1 is SEHNR and CDR2 is FQNEAQ in the germline V gene (reference sequence). Trimming pared 0 bases from V and 4 bases from J, leaving 13 bases between. The sequenced sample was CD4+ T cells sorted from blood. V and J are TRBV7-9 and TRBJ2-7; D is possibly TRBD1 or TRBD2 (5 bases each). This receptor was identified in a human donor with alopecia areata. As DNA, the CDR3 is TGTGCCAGCAGCTTAGCTATGGGGGTTGTGTACGAGCAGTACTTC. Translated, it gives CASSLAMGVVYEQYF.